These 18 T cell receptor beta chains were all obtained from the same sample, sequenced in a study of T cell clonality in common variable immunodeficiency. Sequencing used immunoSEQ multiplex PCR; TCRdb keeps in-frame clones, though not all of them. This sample carries 55,000 or so clones and no singletons, and around 0.8% goes to the top ten. Sequences were obtained from peripheral blood mononuclear cells. The receptors shown here come from a person aged 18 to 75 in good health.

The table lists this clone with many counts. The read ends 3 residues early relative to the CDR3; the germline J gene fills the gap. The chain is built from TRBV9 and TRBJ1-1, with D perhaps matching TRBD1 (5 bases). Per the germline V gene, CDR1 is SGDLS and CDR2 is YYNGEE. The CDR3 consists of 16 residues. Trimming pared 0 bases from V and 0 bases from J, leaving 12 bases between. The CDR3 protein is CASSVAETDMNTEAFF. The DNA read from the CDR3 is TGTGCCAGCAGCGTAGCTGAGACAGACATGAACACTGAA.

At least ten counts were recorded for this clone. From the germline J gene comes the end of the CDR3, since the read stops 3 residues before it. This chain links TRBV5-1 with TRBJ1-6; 12 bases align to TRBD1. V lost 0 bases to trimming and J lost 7 bases; unmatched junction nucleotides: 8. Germline V gives CDR1 SGHRS, CDR2 YFSETQ. This CDR3 comprises 18 residues. The CDR3 bases that were read are TGCGCCAGCAGCTTGGCGGGACAGGGGGCGGGTAGGAATTCACCC. Protein product: CASSLAGQGAGRNSP. The full CDR3 protein reads CASSLAGQGAGRNSPLHF.

This clone was counted at least ten times. The CDR3 end lies 3 residues beyond the end of the read and is filled in from the germline J gene. The chain carries TRBV2 and TRBJ2-3, with 8 bases lining up with TRBD2. The CDR3 is made up of 17 amino acids. The J segment lost 0 bases and the V segment lost 4 bases, leaving 9 bases of the junction unmatched. Germline V lookup: CDR1 SNHLY, CDR2 FYNNEI. This CDR3 is CASSGNSGAISTDTQYF. The CDR3 DNA, read in part, is TGTGCCAGCAGTGGGAATAGCGGGGCAATTAGCACAGATACG.

There are many counts of this clone. Incomplete CDR3 DNA: TGTGCCAGCAGTTCCCCAGGGGGCAGTTGGAACACTGAA. Translated: CASSSPGGSWNTE. The entire CDR3 reads CASSSPGGSWNTEAFF. The chain employs TRBV5-4 and TRBJ1-1; 8 bases match TRBD1. The sequence runs out 3 residues before the end of the CDR3; the remainder is reconstructed from the germline J gene. Germline V gives CDR1 SGHNT, CDR2 YYREEE (reference sequence). This CDR3 has 16 residues. The ends lost 5 bases at V and 1 base at J; junction bases unmatched: 10.

This clone was counted many times. The DNA read from the CDR3 is TGTGCCAGCAGCCAAACAGGGATTATGAACACTGAA. Protein: CASSQTGIMNTE. From start to end, the CDR3 is CASSQTGIMNTEAFF. The chain couples TRBV7-9 to TRBJ1-1, with TRBD1 as a possible D gene (6 bases). The read ends 3 residues shy of where the CDR3 ends; the end is completed using the germline J gene. Trimming cost V 5 bases and J 0 bases, with 13 bases left between them. From germline, CDR1 is SEHNR and CDR2 FQNEAQ (reference sequence). The CDR3 sequence is 15 residues long. The full variable domain, in which reference TRBV7-9 and TRBJ1-1 provide the parts outside the CDR3, is DTGVSQNPRHKITKRGQNVTFRCDPISEHNRLYWYRQTLGQGPEFLTYFQNEAQLEKSRLLSDRFSAERPKGSFSTLEIQRTEQGDSAMYLCASSQTGIMNTEAFFGQGTRLTVV.

This clone appeared many times. With the read ending 3 residues before the CDR3 end, the germline J gene is used to fill in that end. This chain links TRBV19 with TRBJ1-2, with 7 bases identical to TRBD1. In germline, CDR1 is LNHDA, CDR2 SQIVND (reference sequence). Germline trimming cut 0 bases from V and 2 bases from J; bases unmatched to any gene: 6. This CDR3 has 16 amino acids. CDR3 in amino acids: CASSIDRGQTNYGYTF. The covered CDR3 bases are TGTGCCAGTAGTATAGATCGGGGACAGACCAACTATGGC.

Ten or more counts support this clone. The read ends 3 residues early relative to the CDR3; the germline J gene fills the gap. The chain employs TRBV7-2 and TRBJ2-2, with 7 bases lining up with TRBD1. This CDR3 has 14 amino acids. The J segment lost 8 bases and the V segment lost 3 bases, leaving 6 bases of the junction unmatched. Germline values: CDR1 SGHTA, CDR2 FQGNSA. The CDR3 loop is CASSFGQATGELFF. CDR3 bases read: TGTGCCAGCAGCTTCGGACAGGCGACTGGGGAG.

Many counts were recorded for this clone. The read terminates 3 residues ahead of where the CDR3 ends, so the germline J gene completes it. This rearrangement joins TRBV29-1 to TRBJ2-1; TRBD2 might be the D (5 bases). The germline V gene encodes CDR1 SQVTM and CDR2 ANQGSEA. Trimming cost V 1 base and J 5 bases, with 9 bases left between them. This CDR3 contains 13 residues. CDR3 in amino acids: CSVEVTRDNEQFF. CDR3 DNA (partial): TGCAGCGTTGAAGTAACTAGAGACAATGAG.

This clone appeared a few times. The observed sequence ends 3 residues before the CDR3 terminus, with the missing tail filled in from the germline J gene. V and J are TRBV7-9 and TRBJ1-2, with TRBD1 as a possible D gene (6 bases). The CDR3 loop spans 12 amino acids. The germline CDR1 and CDR2 sequences are SEHNR and FQNEAQ (reference sequence). CDR3 DNA, as far as it was read: TGTGCCAGCAGGGTAGGGGGAGATACC. Protein sequence: CASRVGGDT. The full-length CDR3 reads as CASRVGGDTYTF.

This clone has a count of ten or more. Coverage ceases 3 residues before the CDR3 finishes, and the germline J gene fills in the end. This chain uses TRBV5-6 with TRBJ1-4; D might be TRBD1 (5 bases). The germline CDR1 and CDR2 sequences are SGHDT and YYEEEE. The CDR3 is 12 amino acids. CDR3 sequence reads: CASSLIGGKLFF. Partial CDR3 DNA: TGTGCCAGCAGCTTGATCGGGGGTAAA.

This clone has ten or more counts. Read coverage stops 3 residues before the CDR3 terminus; the germline J gene supplies the remainder. The chain uses TRBV5-4 and TRBJ2-5; 9 positions agree with TRBD2. Germline CDR1 and CDR2: SGHNT and YYREEE (reference sequence). The CDR3 contains 15 residues. J lost 2 bases, V lost 2 bases, and 4 bases had no gene match. CDR3 DNA, as far as it was read: TGTGCCAGCAGCTTCACCACTAGCGGGCAAGAGACC. This translates into CASSFTTSGQET. The CDR3 in its entirety is CASSFTTSGQETQYF.

This clone was counted many times. The CDR3 end falls 3 residues outside the read, so it is completed with the germline J gene. The chain has TRBV12-5 and TRBJ1-4; D is possibly TRBD1 (5 bases). The germline V gene encodes CDR1 LGHNT and CDR2 FRNRAP. The V end lost 2 bases, the J end lost 5 bases, and 18 bases lay between the germline ends. The CDR3 consists of 17 residues. The covered CDR3 bases are TGTGCTAGTGGTTTGTTAATTCCGGGACTGCGAAATGAAAAA. This sequence encodes CASGLLIPGLRNEK. The entire CDR3 protein reads CASGLLIPGLRNEKLFF.

This clone was recorded at least ten times. The read stops 3 residues short of the end of the CDR3; the missing end is completed from the germline J gene. J is TRBJ1-1 and V is TRBV20-1, with a possible D match to TRBD1 (6 bases). Trimming pared 7 bases from V and 5 bases from J, leaving 23 bases between. The CDR3 is 15 residues long. Germline V gene lookup returns CDR1 DFQATT and CDR2 SNEGSKA (reference sequence). The CDR3 loop reads CSGTAEQGETTEAFF. CDR3 DNA, as far as it was read: TGCAGTGGAACCGCTGAACAGGGAGAGACGACTGAA.

This clone has at least ten counts. The observed sequence ends 3 residues before the CDR3 terminus, with the missing tail filled in from the germline J gene. The chain recombines TRBV19 with TRBJ1-1; TRBD1 agrees at 7 bases. Germline V gives CDR1 LNHDA, CDR2 SQIVND (reference sequence). This CDR3 is 13 amino acids long. The CDR3: CASSIDGTAEAFF. The CDR3 DNA, read in part, is TGTGCCAGTAGTATAGACGGGACAGCCGAA.

This clone was seen ten or more times. CDR3 bases read: TGTGCCAGCAGTGAAGGGACAAGGCCCAATCAGCCC. This encodes CASSEGTRPNQP. The full CDR3 protein reads CASSEGTRPNQPQHF. V gene TRBV6-1 combines with J gene TRBJ1-5; tentatively, D is TRBD1 (5 bases). The CDR3 end falls 3 residues outside the read, so it is completed with the germline J gene. Looked up from germline, CDR1 is MNHNS and CDR2 is SASEGT. V lost 1 base to trimming and J lost 3 bases, with 10 bases between them. The CDR3 length is 15 residues.

Many counts were recorded for this clone. The junction and the germline gene differ at one end; a read error may be behind it. Incomplete CDR3 DNA: TGCGCCAGCAATAGCGGGGGCGATTTGGATACG. It is translated as CASNSGGDLDT. In full, the CDR3 is CASNSGGDLDTQYF. The chain uses TRBV4-2 and TRBJ2-3; 9 nucleotides align to TRBD2. The missing CDR3 end, 3 residues past where the read stops, is filled in from the germline J gene. The CDR3 contains 14 residues. Germline V CDR1 and CDR2: LGHNA, YNFKEQ.

Of note for this clone: Compared with germline, one end of the junction differs, possibly owing to a read error. The sequence runs out 3 residues before the end of the CDR3; the remainder is reconstructed from the germline J gene. Other DNA sequences of this sample code for an identical CDR3. J is TRBJ1-3 and V is TRBV18, with 9 bases lining up with TRBD1. The CDR3 is 17 residues long. Germline CDR1 is KGHSH and CDR2 is LQKENI. The sequenced part of the CDR3 DNA is TGTGCCAGCTCACCATTGGCGAGGACAGGGGTTGGAAACACG. Protein sequence: CASSPLARTGVGNT. The entire CDR3 sequence reads CASSPLARTGVGNTIYF.

This clone showed up many times. The CDR3 end lies 3 residues beyond the end of the read and is filled in from the germline J gene. The gene calls are TRBV4-1 and TRBJ2-1; D is unclear. This CDR3 has 13 amino acids. The V end was cut by 1 base, the J end by 6 bases, with 7 bases between. The germline gives CDR1 MGHRA, CDR2 YSYEKL. The CDR3 is CASSQGEANEQFF. The CDR3 DNA, read in part, is TGCGCCAGCAGCCAAGGCGAAGCCAATGAG.